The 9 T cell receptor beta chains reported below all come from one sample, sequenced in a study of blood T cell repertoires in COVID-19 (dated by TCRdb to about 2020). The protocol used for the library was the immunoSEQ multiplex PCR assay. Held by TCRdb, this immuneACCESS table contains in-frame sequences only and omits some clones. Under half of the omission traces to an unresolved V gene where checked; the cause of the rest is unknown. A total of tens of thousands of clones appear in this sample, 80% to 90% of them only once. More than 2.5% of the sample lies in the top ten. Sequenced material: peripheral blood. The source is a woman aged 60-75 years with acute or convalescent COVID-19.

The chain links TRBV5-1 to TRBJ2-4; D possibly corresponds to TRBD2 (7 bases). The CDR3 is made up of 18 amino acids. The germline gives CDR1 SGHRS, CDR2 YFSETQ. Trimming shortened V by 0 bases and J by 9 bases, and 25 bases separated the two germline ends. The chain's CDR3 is CASSLAGLSPAGAGIQYF. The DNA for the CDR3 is TGCGCCAGCAGCTTGGCCGGCCTCTCCCCGGCGGGGGCCGGCATTCAGTACTTC.

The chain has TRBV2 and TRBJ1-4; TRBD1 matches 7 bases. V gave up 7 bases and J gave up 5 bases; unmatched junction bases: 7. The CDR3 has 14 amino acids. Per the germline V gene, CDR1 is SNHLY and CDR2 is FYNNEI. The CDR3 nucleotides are TGTGCCAGCAAAGGAGGGACAGTGAATGAAAAACTGTTTTTT. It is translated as CASKGGTVNEKLFF.

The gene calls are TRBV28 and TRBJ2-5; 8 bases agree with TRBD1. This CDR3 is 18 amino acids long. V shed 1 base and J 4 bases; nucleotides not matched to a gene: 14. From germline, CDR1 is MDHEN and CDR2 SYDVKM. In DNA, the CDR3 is TGTGCCAGCAGTTTATCTATGATGGACAGGGCCGACGGAGAGACCCAGTACTTC. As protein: CASSLSMMDRADGETQYF.

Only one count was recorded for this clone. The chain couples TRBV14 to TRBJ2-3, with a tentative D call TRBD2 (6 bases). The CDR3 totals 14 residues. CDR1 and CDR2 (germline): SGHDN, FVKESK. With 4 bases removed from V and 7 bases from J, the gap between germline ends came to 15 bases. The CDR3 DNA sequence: TGTGCCAGCAGCCCCCTCACTAGCCGGTATACGCAGTATTTT. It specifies CASSPLTSRYTQYF.

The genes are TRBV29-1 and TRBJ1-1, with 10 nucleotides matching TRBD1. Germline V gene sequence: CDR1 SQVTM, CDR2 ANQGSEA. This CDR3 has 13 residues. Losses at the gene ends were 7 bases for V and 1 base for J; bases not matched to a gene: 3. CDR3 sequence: CSGGQGTNTEAFF. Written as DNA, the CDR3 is TGCAGCGGGGGACAGGGGACGAACACTGAAGCTTTCTTT.

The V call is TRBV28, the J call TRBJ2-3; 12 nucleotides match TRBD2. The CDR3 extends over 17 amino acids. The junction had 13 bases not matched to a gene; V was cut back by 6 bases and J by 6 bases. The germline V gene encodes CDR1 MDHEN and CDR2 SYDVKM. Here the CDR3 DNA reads TGTGCCAGCAGCTACGTCAGACTAGCGGGGGTTGCGGATACGCAGTATTTT. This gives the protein CASSYVRLAGVADTQYF.

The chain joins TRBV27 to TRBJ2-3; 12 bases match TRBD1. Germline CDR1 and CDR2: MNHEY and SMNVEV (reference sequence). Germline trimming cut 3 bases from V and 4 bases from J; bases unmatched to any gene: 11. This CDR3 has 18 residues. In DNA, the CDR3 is TGTGCCAGCAGTTTCTATCCGGGACAGGGGGCGCTTTCAGATACGCAGTATTTT. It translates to CASSFYPGQGALSDTQYF.

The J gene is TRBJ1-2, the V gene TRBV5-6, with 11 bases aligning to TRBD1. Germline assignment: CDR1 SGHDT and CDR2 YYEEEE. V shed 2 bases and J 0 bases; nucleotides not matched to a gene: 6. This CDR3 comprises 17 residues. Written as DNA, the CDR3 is TGTGCCAGCAGCTTTCCTGGACAGGGGGCGTCTAACTATGGCTACACCTTC. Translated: CASSFPGQGASNYGYTF.

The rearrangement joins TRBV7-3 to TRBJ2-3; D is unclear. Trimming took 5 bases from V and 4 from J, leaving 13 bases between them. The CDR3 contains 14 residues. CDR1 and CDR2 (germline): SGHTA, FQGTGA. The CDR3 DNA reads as TGTGCCAGCAGCGACCCGTCGGGTTCAGATACGCAGTATTTT. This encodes CASSDPSGSDTQYF.